The next 24 T cell receptor beta chains were all read from a single sample in a study of T-cell memory formation after mild COVID-19. TCRdb used MiXCR to reprocess the 5' RACE reads, holding one entry per CDR3 protein. The sample yields some 330,000 distinct CDR3 sequences, around 21% seen once. The sample consisted of PBMCs or a T cell subset sorted from them (not recorded which). The origin of the receptors is an adult woman who had mild COVID-19 (a few samples of this study predate the infection). Cell type and time point are not known.

The chain combines TRBV20-1 with TRBJ1-1, with TRBD1 matching 10 bases. Trimming cost V 1 base and J 4 bases; bases outside gene matches: 6. The CDR3 totals 15 residues. Germline V gene sequence: CDR1 DFQATT, CDR2 SNEGSKA (reference sequence). Here the CDR3 DNA reads TGCAGTGCTAGAGCCAGTGGACAGGGGGGCACTGAAGCTTTCTTT. It is translated as CSARASGQGGTEAFF.

The sample holds many counts of this clonotype. V and J are TRBV12-3 or TRBV12-4 and TRBJ2-1; 13 bases are a match to TRBD2. V dropped 6 bases and J dropped 8; count of bases not matched to a gene: 13. There are 17 residues in the CDR3. As DNA, the CDR3 is TGTGCCAGCAGCAAAAAACTAATGGGACTAGCGGGATATGAGCAGTTCTTC. It is translated as CASSKKLMGLAGYEQFF.

This clonotype occurred a few times. The chain uses TRBV24-1 and TRBJ1-1, with D unclear. Looked up from germline, CDR1 is KGHDR and CDR2 is SFDVKD. This CDR3 has 13 amino acids. Trimming took 8 bases from V and 4 from J, leaving 13 bases between them. CDR3 bases: TGTGCCACCACCCCGTTTAGAGGCACTGAAGCTTTCTTT. This sequence encodes CATTPFRGTEAFF.

This clonotype came up a few times. The J gene is TRBJ1-1, the V gene TRBV10-3, with D possibly matching TRBD1 (5 bases). The V gene lost 5 bases and the J gene lost 1 base, with 17 bases spanning the gap. Germline V gene data show CDR1 as ENHRY and CDR2 as SYGVKD. The CDR3 consists of 16 residues. Here the CDR3 DNA reads TGTGCCATCAGTAAGAAGGTTGGGGCAGGGAACACTGAAGCTTTCTTT. This codes for CAISKKVGAGNTEAFF.

CDR3 region: CASSQVLLNTEAFF. CDR3 sequence (DNA): TGTGCCAGCAGCCAAGTACTCTTGAACACTGAAGCTTTCTTT. The chain carries TRBV3-1 and TRBJ1-1, with unresolved D. This CDR3 is 14 amino acids long. Trimming pared 1 base from V and 0 bases from J, leaving 6 bases between. Germline CDR1 LGHDT, CDR2 YNNKEL (reference sequence).

This clonotype was counted a few times. CDR3 in DNA: TGTGCCAGCAGTTCCCCAACAGGGCGGGAGCTGTTTTTT. Translated: CASSSPTGRELFF. V and J are TRBV6-6 and TRBJ2-2, with D tentatively TRBD1 (6 bases). Trimming removed 4 bases at V and 9 bases at J, with 12 bases between. The germline gives CDR1 MNHNY, CDR2 SVGAGI (reference sequence). This CDR3 spans 13 amino acids.

This clonotype was recorded a few times. The chain recombines TRBV5-6 with TRBJ2-5; 9 bases line up with TRBD1. The V gene's germline CDR1 is SGHDT and CDR2 YYEEEE. This CDR3 has 14 amino acids. V trimming: 3 bases; J trimming: 5 bases; junction bases outside the gene matches: 5. The CDR3 nucleotides are TGTGCCAGCAGCTCGGGGACAGGGTATGAGACCCAGTACTTC. Translating it yields CASSSGTGYETQYF. Complete variable domain (other parts from reference TRBV5-6 and TRBJ2-5): DAGVTQSPTHLIKTRGQQVTLRCSPKSGHDTVSWYQQALGQGPQFIFQYYEEEERQRGNFPDRFSGHQFPNYSSELNVNALLLGDSALYLCASSSGTGYETQYFGPGTRLLVL.

This clonotype showed up just a few times. This chain connects TRBV20-1 to TRBJ2-5; D ambiguous. Germline lookup yields CDR1 DFQATT and CDR2 SNEGSKA (reference sequence). The CDR3 is made up of 13 amino acids. V was trimmed by 2 bases and J by 2 bases, leaving 9 bases between them. DNA for the CDR3: TGCAGTGCTAGACAAGACTTTCAAGAGACCCAGTACTTC. Its translation: CSARQDFQETQYF.

The chain employs TRBV7-2 and TRBJ2-1; 12 positions agree with TRBD2. The CDR3 consists of 19 residues. Germline V lookup: CDR1 SGHTA, CDR2 FQGNSA. V shed 1 base, J shed 0 bases, and the junction held 7 bases outside the gene matches. CDR3 DNA: TGTGCCAGCAGCTTAGGTGGACTAGCGGGAAGAAGCTCCTACAATGAGCAGTTCTTC. Its protein product is CASSLGGLAGRSSYNEQFF.

This chain joins TRBV15 and TRBJ2-1, with no clear D. There are 12 residues in the CDR3. Germline assignment: CDR1 LNHNV and CDR2 YYDKDF (reference sequence). The V end lost 3 bases, the J end lost 4 bases, and 4 bases lay between the germline ends. The CDR3 sequence: CATSRAYNEQFF. The CDR3 region has the DNA TGTGCCACCAGCAGGGCTTACAATGAGCAGTTCTTC.

This chain links TRBV12-3 or TRBV12-4 with TRBJ2-3; D is tentatively TRBD1 or TRBD2 (5 bases each). Trimming took 6 bases from V and 6 from J, leaving 19 bases between them. This CDR3 contains 15 residues. The CDR3 is CASRAGTSTFDTQYF. The CDR3 DNA follows: TGTGCCAGCAGGGCCGGGACCTCTACGTTTGATACGCAGTATTTT.

In this sample, this clonotype turned up a few times. The V gene is TRBV3-1, the J gene TRBJ2-5, with 10 bases matching TRBD2. CDR1 is LGHDT and CDR2 is YNNKEL in the germline V gene (reference sequence). After removal of 0 bases from V and 4 bases from J, the junction contained 5 bases not matched to a gene. The CDR3 covers 16 residues. The CDR3, as DNA: TGTGCCAGCAGCCAAGATAGGCTAGCGGGGGTAGAGACCCAGTACTTC. It codes for CASSQDRLAGVETQYF.

This clonotype was seen more than once but under ten times. The chain links TRBV6-2 or TRBV6-3 to TRBJ2-1; 8 positions match TRBD2. Germline loops: CDR1 MNHEY, CDR2 SVGEGT. The CDR3 length is 13 residues. V shed 6 bases, J shed 5 bases, and the junction held 3 bases outside the gene matches. Written as DNA, the CDR3 is TGTGCCAGCAGATCGGGGGGGGACAATGAGCAGTTCTTC. It translates to CASRSGGDNEQFF.

In its sample, this clonotype was seen a few times. The genes are TRBV30 and TRBJ1-4, with unresolved D. The length of the CDR3 is 14 residues. With 0 bases removed from V and 4 bases from J, the gap between germline ends came to 9 bases. The germline CDR1 and CDR2 sequences are GTSNPN and SVGIG (reference sequence). The CDR3 is CAWSVGGLNEKLFF. The CDR3 DNA sequence: TGTGCCTGGAGTGTAGGCGGCCTTAATGAAAAACTGTTTTTT.

The rearrangement links TRBV6-5 to TRBJ1-3; D ambiguous. The CDR3 is made up of 10 amino acids. CDR1 is MNHEY, CDR2 SVGAGI, per germline. Trimming removed 11 bases from V and 4 bases from J, with 6 bases in between. This chain's CDR3 is CASKGNTIYF. The CDR3 region has the DNA TGTGCCTCGAAAGGAAACACCATATATTTT.

The sample holds a few counts of this clonotype. This chain uses TRBV5-1 with TRBJ1-1; D is unclear. From germline, CDR1 is SGHRS and CDR2 YFSETQ. V gave up 0 bases and J gave up 3 bases, with 15 bases separating them. This CDR3 is 16 amino acids long. The DNA for the CDR3 is TGCGCCAGCAGCTTGGAGGCGGTAGGAGGATACACTGAAGCTTTCTTT. Its protein is CASSLEAVGGYTEAFF.

The CDR3 region has the DNA TGTGCCAGCAGCGTAGAGGGCTATAGGGGAGAGACCCAGTACTTC. This translates into CASSVEGYRGETQYF. J is TRBJ2-5 and V is TRBV9; possibly TRBD1 for D (5 bases). Germline CDR1 SGDLS, CDR2 YYNGEE. This CDR3 is 15 amino acids long. Between the trimmed V and J ends, which lost 0 bases and 4 bases, there was a span of 13 bases.

The chain employs TRBV14 and TRBJ1-4; D is unresolved. CDR3 length: 17 amino acids. Trimming cost V 1 base and J 7 bases, with 19 bases left between them. Germline CDR1 is SGHDN and CDR2 is FVKESK. CDR3 residues: CASSQVGSAVLGEKLFF. Here the CDR3 DNA reads TGTGCCAGCAGCCAAGTAGGCAGCGCGGTATTGGGTGAAAAACTGTTTTTT.

The chain combines TRBV9 with TRBJ2-3; the match to TRBD2 covers 9 bases. V lost 4 bases to trimming and J lost 2 bases; unmatched junction nucleotides: 11. This CDR3 contains 17 residues. Germline CDR1 SGDLS, CDR2 YYNGEE. CDR3 DNA sequence: TGTGCCAGCAGCTCCCAGTTGGGCGGGAGGGACACAGATACGCAGTATTTT. This encodes CASSSQLGGRDTDTQYF. Full variable domain (remainder filled in from reference TRBV9 and TRBJ2-3): DSGVTQTPKHLITATGQRVTLRCSPRSGDLSVYWYQQSLDQGLQFLIQYYNGEERAKGNILERFSAQQFPDLHSELNLSSLELGDSALYFCASSSQLGGRDTDTQYFGPGTRLTVL.

The rearrangement joins TRBV6-4 to TRBJ1-1; D unclear. The CDR3 sequence is 15 residues long. V lost 6 bases to trimming and J lost 2 bases, with 16 bases between them. Germline lookup yields CDR1 MRHNA and CDR2 SNTAGT. The CDR3 here is CASRLPSMGNTEAFF. The DNA for the CDR3 is TGTGCCAGCAGACTTCCGAGTATGGGAAACACTGAAGCTTTCTTT.

The chain carries TRBV12-3 or TRBV12-4 and TRBJ1-1; D not resolved. Trimming shortened V by 7 bases and J by 4 bases, and 16 bases separated the two germline ends. The CDR3 totals 14 residues. The CDR3 here is CASNTRGFGTEAFF. The CDR3 DNA follows: TGTGCCAGCAATACACGTGGGTTTGGCACTGAAGCTTTCTTT.

This clonotype was observed a handful of times. The chain carries TRBV20-1 and TRBJ2-1; TRBD2 agrees at 11 bases. The V gene's germline CDR1 is DFQATT and CDR2 SNEGSKA (reference sequence). The CDR3 spans 16 residues. J was trimmed by 4 bases and V by 6 bases; bases with no gene match: 11. The CDR3 loop reads CSAQNRLAGSYNEQFF. CDR3 coding DNA: TGCAGTGCCCAGAACAGACTAGCGGGATCGTACAATGAGCAGTTCTTC.

This chain links TRBV20-1 with TRBJ2-3; D is possibly TRBD2 (6 bases). CDR3 size: 16 residues. Germline V lookup: CDR1 DFQATT, CDR2 SNEGSKA (reference sequence). Here the CDR3 DNA reads TGCAGCCACCGAGGCCCTCGGGGAGGTAATTTGGATACGCAGTATTTT. Its translation: CSHRGPRGGNLDTQYF.

This clonotype appeared once. Sequence at one end of the junction differs from germline and may be a read error. The V and J genes are TRBV3-1 and TRBJ2-3; 10 bases map to TRBD2. Germline CDR1 reads LGHDT; CDR2 reads YNNKEL (reference sequence). This CDR3 spans 15 amino acids. The CDR3 DNA follows: TGTGCCAGCGGCCAAAGGAGCGGGGGGGCGGATACGCAGTATTTT. Protein: CASGQRSGGADTQYF.